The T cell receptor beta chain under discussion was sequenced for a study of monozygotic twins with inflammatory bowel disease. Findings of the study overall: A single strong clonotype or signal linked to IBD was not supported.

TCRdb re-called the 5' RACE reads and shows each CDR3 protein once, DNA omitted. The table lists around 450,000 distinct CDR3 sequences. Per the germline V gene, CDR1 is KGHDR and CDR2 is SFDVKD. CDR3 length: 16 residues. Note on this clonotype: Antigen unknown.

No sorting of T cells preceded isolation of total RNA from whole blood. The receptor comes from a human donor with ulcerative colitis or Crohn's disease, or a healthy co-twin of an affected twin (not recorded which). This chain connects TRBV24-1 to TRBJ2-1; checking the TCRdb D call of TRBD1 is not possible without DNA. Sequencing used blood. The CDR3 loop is CATSDSQGLAYNEQFF.